Each of the 12 T cell receptor beta chains below was sequenced from the same sample in a study of T cell responses to AZD1222 COVID-19 vaccine. Sequencing was performed with immunoSEQ multiplex PCR; in TCRdb, only in-frame clones are kept and a portion is missing. The sample holds under 130,000 clones; 80% to 95% are singletons and the top ten take 4% to 5.5%. The sample was peripheral blood, taken on day 0 of AZD1222 vaccination. The receptors stem from an adult in good health.

This clone appeared a single time. The chain combines TRBV2 with TRBJ2-2; 8 bases are shared with TRBD2. The CDR3 has 15 residues. Germline trimming cut 2 bases from V and 4 bases from J; bases unmatched to any gene: 3. Germline V lookup: CDR1 SNHLY, CDR2 FYNNEI. The chain's CDR3 is CASSESRGGTGELFF. The CDR3 DNA reads as TGTGCCAGCAGTGAATCCCGGGGGGGCACCGGGGAGCTGTTTTTT.

The chain combines TRBV10-2 with TRBJ2-1; 8 bases line up with TRBD2. CDR1 is WSHSY and CDR2 is SAAADI in the germline V gene. The CDR3 is 11 amino acids. The DNA of the CDR3 is TGCGGGGCGGGGGGTTCCAATGAGCAGTTCTTC. As protein: CGAGGSNEQFF.

The chain employs TRBV5-1 and TRBJ2-3; 8 bases are a match to TRBD1. The CDR3 is made up of 15 amino acids. The germline V gene has CDR1 SGHRS and CDR2 YFSETQ. After removal of 0 bases from V and 4 bases from J, the junction contained 4 bases not matched to a gene. Written as DNA, the CDR3 is TGCGCCAGCAGCTTGGGGGACAGGAACCCAGATACGCAGTATTTT. Its protein is CASSLGDRNPDTQYF.

This clone was counted a single time. The chain links TRBV5-6 to TRBJ1-1; D ambiguous. This CDR3 has 14 residues. In germline, CDR1 is SGHDT, CDR2 YYEEEE. V lost 4 bases and J lost 7, with 17 bases in between. CDR3 residues: CASSPERSDFEAFF. The CDR3 coding sequence is TGTGCCAGCAGCCCCGAACGGTCGGATTTTGAAGCTTTCTTT.

The rearrangement joins TRBV5-1 to TRBJ2-5; 7 bases are a match to TRBD2. V was clipped by 9 bases and J by 2 bases; unmatched bases: 16. CDR1 and CDR2 from the germline V gene are SGHRS and YFSETQ. The CDR3 sequence is 16 residues long. The chain's CDR3 is CANSLLGGGVQETQYF. In nucleotides, the CDR3 is TGCGCCAACTCTTTACTTGGCGGGGGTGTTCAAGAGACCCAGTACTTC.

The genes are TRBV6-4 and TRBJ2-1; TRBD1 is a possible D gene (5 bases). CDR3 length: 14 residues. The germline CDR1 and CDR2 sequences are MRHNA and SNTAGT. Trimming removed 2 bases at V and 8 bases at J, with 13 bases between. CDR3 amino acids: CASSDGQGPDEQFF. CDR3 DNA: TGTGCCAGCAGTGACGGTCAGGGTCCCGATGAGCAGTTCTTC.

The chain links TRBV29-1 to TRBJ2-1; D may be TRBD1 (7 bases). CDR3 length equals 13 residues. Germline loops: CDR1 SQVTM, CDR2 ANQGSEA. V lost 1 base and J 9 bases, leaving 13 bases between the germline ends. The CDR3 bases are TGCAGCGTTGAAGGCAACAGGGGAGGTGAGCAGTTCTTC. It encodes CSVEGNRGGEQFF.

This chain uses TRBV18 with TRBJ2-7; 8 bases fit TRBD2. Germline CDR1 KGHSH, CDR2 LQKENI. V was clipped by 2 bases and J by 2 bases; unmatched bases: 2. The length of the CDR3 is 14 residues. The CDR3 here is CASSPSGGAYEQYF. As DNA, the CDR3 is TGTGCCAGCTCACCATCGGGGGGGGCCTACGAGCAGTACTTC.

V and J are TRBV11-3 and TRBJ1-1; possible D gene TRBD1, 6 bases. CDR1 and CDR2 from the germline V gene are SGHNT and YENEEA. V dropped 4 bases and J dropped 1 base, with 7 bases sitting between them. The CDR3 covers 13 residues. CDR3 in amino acids: CASSSQGNTEAFF. The CDR3 nucleotides read TGTGCCAGCAGCTCACAGGGGAACACTGAAGCTTTCTTT.

This sequence joins TRBV3-1 (or the pseudogene TRBV3-2) and TRBJ2-5, with 9 nucleotides matching TRBD2. Germline values: CDR1 LGHDT, CDR2 YNNKEL (reference sequence). Germline trimming cut 2 bases from V and 5 bases from J; bases unmatched to any gene: 15. The CDR3 contains 18 residues. The CDR3 loop reads CASSQHHRTWSGGETQYF. The DNA for the CDR3 is TGTGCCAGCAGCCAACACCATCGGACTTGGAGCGGGGGGGAGACCCAGTACTTC.

The V call is TRBV5-1, the J call TRBJ1-2, with TRBD1 matching 12 bases. J lost 8 bases, V lost 0 bases, and 11 bases had no gene match. This CDR3 has 17 residues. In germline, CDR1 is SGHRS, CDR2 YFSETQ. The DNA of the CDR3 is TGCGCCAGCAGCTTGGAGGAAGGGACAGGGGGCGCGGAGGGCTACACCTTC. Encoded protein: CASSLEEGTGGAEGYTF.

This clone is a singleton in its sample. The CDR3 loop reads CASRMTGRNTGELFF. The CDR3 DNA reads TGTGCCAGCAGGATGACAGGGAGGAACACCGGGGAGCTGTTTTTT. The J gene is TRBJ2-2, the V gene TRBV6-6; 7 bases line up with TRBD1. CDR1 and CDR2 (germline): MNHNY, SVGAGI (reference sequence). The ends lost 6 bases at V and 1 base at J; junction bases unmatched: 5. The CDR3 spans 15 residues.